Sequencing of this T cell receptor (beta chain) was carried out in a study of T-cell memory formation after mild COVID-19. Study-level results: Clones that contracted from day 15 to 85 were balanced CD4/CD8, while later expanders leaned CD4+.

About this clonotype: The antigen remains undetermined.

TCRdb recomputed calls from the 5' RACE reads with MiXCR, one row per CDR3 protein. The top ten hold 30% to 35% of the sample, which has 75,000 to 90,000 distinct CDR3 sequences, approximately 13% seen once. The germline V gene has CDR1 SQVTM and CDR2 ANQGSEA. This CDR3 contains 13 residues. V lost 1 base, J lost 1 base, and 7 bases lay in between. Sequencing was done on a sample of PBMCs or a T cell subset sorted from them (not recorded which). V gene TRBV29-1 combines with J gene TRBJ2-5; D not certain. The source of this sequence is an adult woman who had mild COVID-19 (a few samples of this study predate the infection). Cell type and time point are not known. The CDR3 bases are TGCAGCGTTGAAGGGTCCCCCCAAGAGACCCAGTACTTC. Translating gives CSVEGSPQETQYF.